The 27 T cell receptor beta chains below all came from one sample that was sequenced in a study of OX40 agonist ivuxolimab in advanced cancers. Using immunoSEQ multiplex PCR, the repertoire was profiled, and TCRdb retains in-frame clones only, with some absent. The repertoire holds under 65,000 clones, 89% seen once, with approximately 13% in the top ten. This material consisted of CD4+ or CD8+ T cells sorted from blood, taken in a trial of the OX40 agonist ivuxolimab. These TCRs come from an adult with an advanced solid tumor such as melanoma, head and neck, liver or kidney cancer.

This clone was counted between two and nine times. The V gene is TRBV25-1, the J gene TRBJ2-2, with 8 bases that match TRBD1. CDR1 is MGHDK, CDR2 SYGVNS, per germline. This CDR3 comprises 14 residues. V trimming: 3 bases; J trimming: 3 bases; junction bases outside the gene matches: 0. CDR3 nucleotides: TGTGCCAGCAGTGAGGACAGGGACACCGGGGAGCTGTTTTTT. It translates to CASSEDRDTGELFF.

This rearrangement joins TRBV2 to TRBJ1-4; 7 nucleotides align to TRBD1. V lost 8 bases and J lost 5; bases outside the gene matches: 8. There are 14 residues in the CDR3. The germline CDR1 and CDR2 sequences are SNHLY and FYNNEI. CDR3 protein: CASHTGTANEKLFF. CDR3 nucleotides: TGTGCCAGCCACACCGGGACAGCCAATGAAAAACTGTTTTTT.

CDR3 protein: CASSFVLVGGELFF. CDR3 coding DNA: TGTGCCAGCAGTTTCGTACTAGTCGGCGGGGAGCTGTTTTTT. The V and J genes are TRBV27 and TRBJ2-2, with D tentatively TRBD2 (5 bases). In germline, CDR1 is MNHEY, CDR2 SMNVEV (reference sequence). This CDR3 contains 14 residues. The ends were cut back, 3 bases at V and 7 bases at J, with 12 bases in the middle.

This clone was observed a few times. The V call is TRBV7-9, the J call TRBJ1-4; TRBD1 aligns across 7 bases. Germline V gene sequence: CDR1 SEHNR, CDR2 FQNEAQ (reference sequence). CDR3 length: 17 residues. The J segment lost 8 bases and the V segment lost 2 bases, leaving 14 bases of the junction unmatched. In DNA form, the CDR3 reads TGTGCCAGCAGCTTAAAGGGTTCGGACAGGCCCGGAGAAAAACTGTTTTTT. This codes for CASSLKGSDRPGEKLFF.

The V gene is TRBV19, the J gene TRBJ1-2; TRBD1 might be the D (6 bases). The CDR3 extends over 15 amino acids. Germline V gives CDR1 LNHDA, CDR2 SQIVND (reference sequence). V lost 2 bases and J 7 bases, leaving 17 bases between the germline ends. The chain's CDR3 is CASSISGGGRLGYTF. The CDR3 nucleotides read TGTGCCAGTAGTATATCGGGAGGGGGTCGTCTTGGCTACACCTTC. The complete variable domain, with remaining parts taken from reference TRBV19 and TRBJ1-2, reads DGGITQSPKYLFRKEGQNVTLSCEQNLNHDAMYWYRQDPGQGLRLIYYSQIVNDFQKGDIAEGYSVSREKKESFPLTVTSAQKNPTAFYLCASSISGGGRLGYTFGSGTRLTVV.

The gene calls are TRBV15 and TRBJ2-5; D may be TRBD2 (7 bases). Looked up from germline, CDR1 is LNHNV and CDR2 is YYDKDF (reference sequence). The V gene lost 0 bases and the J gene lost 1 base, with 12 bases spanning the gap. The CDR3 contains 16 residues. The CDR3 DNA sequence: TGTGCCACCAGCAGAGATCGCGGGGGCTCCCAAGAGACCCAGTACTTC. Amino acids: CATSRDRGGSQETQYF.

V and J are TRBV10-2 and TRBJ2-5; TRBD2 aligns across 11 bases. Germline loops: CDR1 WSHSY, CDR2 SAAADI. The CDR3 sequence is 12 residues long. V shed 7 bases, J shed 14 bases, and the junction held 9 bases outside the gene matches. This chain's CDR3 is CASTGLAGLSYF. The DNA of the CDR3 is TGCGCCAGCACCGGACTAGCGGGCCTGTCATACTTC.

The rearrangement links TRBV6-1 to TRBJ1-2; perhaps TRBD1 as D (6 bases). V shed 2 bases and J shed 1 base, with 11 bases lying between them. Germline CDR1 and CDR2: MNHNS and SASEGT. CDR3 length equals 15 residues. CDR3 coding DNA: TGTGCCAGCAGTGAACGGACAGCTTATAACTATGGCTACACCTTC. Its translation is CASSERTAYNYGYTF.

The V and J genes are TRBV28 and TRBJ1-1; a weak D match, TRBD1 (5 bases). Germline V gene sequence: CDR1 MDHEN, CDR2 SYDVKM. The CDR3 extends over 14 amino acids. Between the trimmed V and J ends, which lost 6 bases and 0 bases, there was a span of 11 bases. CDR3 sequence reads: CASRSRGVNTEAFF. DNA of the CDR3: TGTGCCAGCAGGAGCCGAGGGGTGAACACTGAAGCTTTCTTT.

The chain employs TRBV4-2 and TRBJ2-1; tentative D call: TRBD2 (6 bases). CDR1 LGHNA and CDR2 YNFKEQ come from the germline V gene. The V gene lost 4 bases and the J gene lost 10 bases, with 11 bases spanning the gap. The CDR3 spans 12 residues. The CDR3 DNA follows: TGTGCCAGCAGCCCACTAGCCGGGGAGCAGTTCTTC. Its translation: CASSPLAGEQFF.

This clone has a single count. The chain combines TRBV5-6 with TRBJ2-5, with D perhaps given as TRBD1 or TRBD2 (6 bases each). CDR1 SGHDT and CDR2 YYEEEE come from the germline V gene. Trimming left V 4 bases short and J 1 base short, with 17 bases between. CDR3 length: 16 amino acids. The CDR3 DNA is TGTGCCAGCAGCCTGTCCTCGGGGGCCCGCCAAGAGACCCAGTACTTC. Translating gives CASSLSSGARQETQYF.

The chain couples TRBV13 to TRBJ2-7, with unresolved D. Trimming took off 0 bases at V and 1 base at J, with 4 bases between the two ends. The CDR3 extends over 13 amino acids. Germline V gives CDR1 PRHDT, CDR2 FYEKMQ (reference sequence). Written as DNA, the CDR3 is TGTGCCAGCAGCTTAGGGGGATCCTACGAGCAGTACGTC. It specifies CASSLGGSYEQYV.

CDR3: CASSAGRPEAFF. For the CDR3, the DNA is TGTGCCAGCAGCGCCGGACGGCCTGAAGCTTTCTTT. The V and J genes are TRBV7-9 and TRBJ1-1; D unclear. CDR1 is SEHNR and CDR2 is FQNEAQ in the germline V gene (reference sequence). The ends were cut back, 5 bases at V and 6 bases at J, with 10 bases in the middle. This CDR3 spans 12 amino acids.

This clone appeared once. This chain joins TRBV13 and TRBJ2-1, with 7 nucleotides matching TRBD1. The trim removed 1 base at V and 10 bases at J, leaving 10 bases unmatched. The germline V gene has CDR1 PRHDT and CDR2 FYEKMQ (reference sequence). The CDR3 sequence is 15 residues long. CDR3 sequence: CASSLEDRFPQEQFF. In DNA, the CDR3 is TGTGCCAGCAGCTTAGAGGACAGGTTCCCCCAGGAGCAGTTCTTC.

The chain has TRBV5-6 and TRBJ2-2; no clear D. CDR3 length: 13 residues. CDR1 SGHDT and CDR2 YYEEEE come from the germline V gene. The V end was cut by 4 bases, the J end by 1 base, with 5 bases between. CDR3 nucleotides: TGTGCCAGCAGCCCCAGGAACACCGGGGAGCTGTTTTTT. Protein product: CASSPRNTGELFF. Combining the CDR3 with reference TRBV5-6 and TRBJ2-2 gives the whole variable domain DAGVTQSPTHLIKTRGQQVTLRCSPKSGHDTVSWYQQALGQGPQFIFQYYEEEERQRGNFPDRFSGHQFPNYSSELNVNALLLGDSALYLCASSPRNTGELFFGEGSRLTVL.

The CDR3 nucleotides are TGTGCCAGTAGTCCTAAACAAACTAGCGGCCACTCCTACAATGAGCAGTTCTTC. Translating gives CASSPKQTSGHSYNEQFF. This chain joins TRBV19 and TRBJ2-1; 8 bases align to TRBD2. The CDR3 is 18 amino acids. V lost 5 bases to trimming and J lost 0 bases; unmatched junction nucleotides: 12. Germline CDR1 LNHDA, CDR2 SQIVND (reference sequence).

The chain carries TRBV19 and TRBJ1-5; D ambiguous. Trimming cost V 3 bases and J 3 bases, with 9 bases left between them. The CDR3 consists of 14 residues. CDR1 is LNHDA, CDR2 SQIVND, per germline (reference sequence). CDR3 sequence reads: CASSMGTVNQPQHF. CDR3 nucleotide sequence: TGTGCCAGTAGTATGGGCACAGTCAATCAGCCCCAGCATTTT.

The chain couples TRBV10-3 to TRBJ1-4; D remains unclear. The CDR3 is made up of 13 amino acids. The V gene's germline CDR1 is ENHRY and CDR2 SYGVKD. V lost 3 bases and J 8 bases, leaving 10 bases between the germline ends. The CDR3 region is CAISESLNEKLFF. The DNA of the CDR3 is TGTGCCATCAGTGAATCCCTTAACGAAAAACTGTTTTTT.

The chain employs TRBV7-2 and TRBJ2-1; TRBD2 aligns across 9 bases. Per the germline V gene, CDR1 is SGHTA and CDR2 is FQGNSA. V gave up 2 bases and J gave up 5 bases; unmatched junction bases: 1. The CDR3 totals 14 residues. The CDR3 protein is CASSLTSGHNEQFF. In DNA, the CDR3 is TGTGCCAGCAGCTTAACTAGCGGGCACAATGAGCAGTTCTTC.

In this sample, this clone turned up once. J is TRBJ2-1 and V is TRBV18; 8 bases line up with TRBD2. J was trimmed by 0 bases and V by 2 bases; bases with no gene match: 12. Germline values: CDR1 KGHSH, CDR2 LQKENI. The length of the CDR3 is 19 residues. CDR3 in DNA: TGTGCCAGCTCACCAAACGGAGAAGCGGGAGCGAGCTCCTACAATGAGCAGTTCTTC. It is translated as CASSPNGEAGASSYNEQFF. The full variable domain, with the rest looked up from reference TRBV18 and TRBJ2-1, is NAGVMQNPRHLVRRRGQEARLRCSPMKGHSHVYWYRQLPEEGLKFMVYLQKENIIDESGMPKERFSAEFPKEGPSILRIQQVVRGDSAAYFCASSPNGEAGASSYNEQFFGPGTRLTVL.

V gene TRBV2 combines with J gene TRBJ1-6, with TRBD1 matching over 10 bases. Losses at the gene ends were 9 bases for V and 10 bases for J; bases not matched to a gene: 15. CDR1 and CDR2 from the germline V gene are SNHLY and FYNNEI. CDR3 length: 16 residues. Written as DNA, the CDR3 is TGTGCCAGTATCAAAATTGGACAGGGGGTCGAGTCACCCCTCCACTTT. This gives the protein CASIKIGQGVESPLHF.

The chain links TRBV11-1 to TRBJ1-1; a weak D match, TRBD1 (5 bases). Between the trimmed V and J ends, which lost 7 bases and 4 bases, there was a span of 16 bases. The germline gives CDR1 SGHAT, CDR2 FQDESV (reference sequence). The CDR3 has 14 amino acids. DNA of the CDR3: TGTGCCAGCACCCCCTCCCTGGGGGGCACTGAAGCTTTCTTT. Translated, it gives CASTPSLGGTEAFF.

The gene calls are TRBV5-1 and TRBJ2-2, with 11 bases identical to TRBD1. The V segment lost 4 bases and the J segment 4 bases; nucleotides outside the gene matches: 3. From germline, CDR1 is SGHRS and CDR2 YFSETQ. The length of the CDR3 is 15 residues. The CDR3 region is CASSEDRGPTGELFF. The CDR3 nucleotides are TGCGCCAGCAGCGAGGACAGGGGGCCCACCGGGGAGCTGTTTTTT.

The rearrangement links TRBV27 to TRBJ2-7, with TRBD2 matching over 8 bases. Losses at the gene ends were 4 bases for V and 3 bases for J; bases not matched to a gene: 5. The CDR3 loop spans 14 amino acids. Per the germline V gene, CDR1 is MNHEY and CDR2 is SMNVEV (reference sequence). The CDR3 sequence is CASSSPGTSYEQYF. CDR3 nucleotides: TGTGCCAGCAGTTCTCCCGGGACTAGCTACGAGCAGTACTTC.

The V call is TRBV6-6, the J call TRBJ2-1; maybe TRBD2 (6 bases). There are 13 residues in the CDR3. Trimming shortened V by 6 bases and J by 6 bases, and 12 bases separated the two germline ends. Per the germline V gene, CDR1 is MNHNY and CDR2 is SVGAGI (reference sequence). The CDR3 region has the DNA TGTGCCAGCAGCCCTCCGGGGGTCAATGAGCAGTTCTTC. Protein product: CASSPPGVNEQFF.

The chain recombines TRBV7-3 with TRBJ2-1; 7 nucleotides agree with TRBD1. The germline gives CDR1 SGHTA, CDR2 FQGTGA. V lost 3 bases and J lost 5; bases outside the gene matches: 10. CDR3 length equals 16 residues. The CDR3 nucleotides read TGTGCCAGCAGCTTCCTCGGATCAGGGGGAAACAATGAGCAGTTCTTC. Residues: CASSFLGSGGNNEQFF.

This clone is a singleton in its sample. J is TRBJ2-1 and V is TRBV11-2; 10 bases fit TRBD2. V lost 5 bases and J lost 5; bases outside the gene matches: 9. CDR1 and CDR2 (germline): SGHAT, FQNNGV. CDR3 length: 16 residues. The CDR3 spells CASSPEGLAANNEQFF. The CDR3, as DNA: TGTGCCAGCAGCCCAGAAGGACTAGCGGCAAACAATGAGCAGTTCTTC. Looking up the rest from reference TRBV11-2 and TRBJ2-1 gives the full variable domain: EAGVAQSPRYKIIEKRQSVAFWCNPISGHATLYWYQQILGQGPKLLIQFQNNGVVDDSQLPKDRFSAERLKGVDSTLKIQPAKLEDSAVYLCASSPEGLAANNEQFFGPGTRLTVL.